This entry lists 9 T cell receptor beta chains sequenced from one sample in a study of OX40 agonist ivuxolimab in advanced cancers. Repertoires were generated with immunoSEQ multiplex PCR, while TCRdb's copy carries only in-frame clones and drops some. The table records 45,000 to 60,000 clones, 82% of them present only once. The sequenced sample was CD4+ or CD8+ T cells sorted from blood, obtained in a trial of the OX40 agonist ivuxolimab. These receptors all stem from an adult with an advanced solid tumor such as melanoma, head and neck, liver or kidney cancer.

The CDR3 sequence: CASSLDTSSEQYF. As DNA, the CDR3 is TGTGCCAGCAGCTTAGATACTAGCAGCGAGCAGTACTTC. This chain uses TRBV7-9 with TRBJ2-7, with a weak D call TRBD2 (6 bases). Germline V gives CDR1 SEHNR, CDR2 FQNEAQ (reference sequence). The length of the CDR3 is 13 residues. Trimming shortened V by 1 base and J by 6 bases, and 10 bases separated the two germline ends.

The genes are TRBV11-2 and TRBJ1-3; D may be TRBD1 (6 bases). Germline values: CDR1 SGHAT, CDR2 FQNNGV. This CDR3 region has 15 residues. Trimming shortened V by 6 bases and J by 7 bases, and 19 bases separated the two germline ends. The DNA for the CDR3 is TGTGCCAGCAGTGAACCAAACAGAGGGGGGAACACCATATATTTT. Translated: CASSEPNRGGNTIYF.

The chain combines TRBV30 with TRBJ1-2; TRBD1 matches 9 bases. The CDR3 length is 15 residues. Germline V lookup: CDR1 GTSNPN, CDR2 SVGIG (reference sequence). The J segment lost 4 bases and the V segment lost 0 bases, leaving 6 bases of the junction unmatched. CDR3 sequence (DNA): TGTGCCTGGAGTGTTCCGGGACAGGGCATCTATGGCTACACCTTC. Protein product: CAWSVPGQGIYGYTF.

The chain joins TRBV6-1 to TRBJ2-7; 15 nucleotides line up with TRBD2. V dropped 2 bases and J dropped 0; count of bases not matched to a gene: 5. This CDR3 has 18 amino acids. Germline V gene lookup returns CDR1 MNHNS and CDR2 SASEGT. The CDR3 bases are TGTGCCAGCAGTGAAATGGGACTAGCGGGGGGAATCTCCTACGAGCAGTACTTC. As protein: CASSEMGLAGGISYEQYF.

V gene TRBV1 combines with J gene TRBJ2-3. TRBV1 is reported as a pseudogene. This CDR3 has 16 amino acids. The DNA of the CDR3 is TGCACCAGCAGCCAAGAGTATCCGGAAGGGACAGATACGCAGTATTTT. Translating it yields CTSSQEYPEGTDTQYF.

The V gene is TRBV7-9, the J gene TRBJ1-6, with D tentatively TRBD1 (5 bases). The CDR3 consists of 12 residues. The V and J ends lost 3 bases and 11 bases respectively, with 8 bases between them. CDR1 SEHNR and CDR2 FQNEAQ come from the germline V gene (reference sequence). The CDR3: CASSFQGPPLHF. The CDR3 DNA follows: TGTGCCAGCAGCTTCCAGGGTCCACCCCTCCACTTT.

This clone was observed a few times. V usage is TRBV7-8 and J usage is TRBJ2-3, with 7 bases matching TRBD1. Germline loops: CDR1 SGHVS, CDR2 FQNEAQ. The CDR3 totals 16 residues. The V gene end was trimmed by 5 bases and the J gene end by 6 bases; junction bases not matched to a gene: 14. DNA for the CDR3: TGTGCCAGCAGCCCCCGACAGGGCTCAATCGGGGATACGCAGTATTTT. It encodes CASSPRQGSIGDTQYF. Drawing the rest from reference TRBV7-8 and TRBJ2-3, the complete variable domain is GAGVSQSPRYKVAKRGQDVALRCDPISGHVSLFWYQQALGQGPEFLTYFQNEAQLDKSGLPSDRFFAERPEGSVSTLKIQRTQQEDSAVYLCASSPRQGSIGDTQYFGPGTRLTVL.

The rearrangement joins TRBV7-3 to TRBJ2-1, with TRBD1 as a possible D gene (5 bases). The CDR3 spans 13 residues. Looked up from germline, CDR1 is SGHTA and CDR2 is FQGTGA. V was shortened by 3 bases and J by 9 bases, with 12 bases between the two germline ends. The CDR3 nucleotides are TGTGCCAGCAGCTTTCTAAACCAGGGTGAGCAGTTCTTC. Translating gives CASSFLNQGEQFF.

The chain couples TRBV6-1 to TRBJ1-1; unclear D gene. The V gene lost 7 bases and the J gene lost 1 base, with 10 bases spanning the gap. Germline values: CDR1 MNHNS, CDR2 SASEGT. The CDR3 covers 13 residues. The CDR3 DNA sequence: TGTGCCAGCAACCCAACCGGGAACACTGAAGCTTTCTTT. This gives the protein CASNPTGNTEAFF.